One sample yielded the 14 T cell receptor beta chains listed below, sequenced in a study of PD-1 blockade in mismatch repair-deficient tumors (dated by TCRdb to the late 2010s). Library prep was done by the immunoSEQ multiplex PCR assay. Entries here come from immuneACCESS through TCRdb and include only in-frame sequences with V and J called. Some clones fail to appear in such tables; in the studies checked, an unresolved V gene covers under half of the shortfall, and the cause of the remainder is unknown. For this sample the table gives approximately 25,000 clones, of which 75% to 85% were detected only once. Over 20% of the sample rests with the top ten. Reading the label with the study, this specimen's time point is: peripheral blood 12 weeks after first pembrolizumab dose. Sequences were derived from peripheral blood, sampled 12 weeks after starting pembrolizumab. The receptors were sampled from an adult with mismatch repair-deficient cancer.

This chain joins TRBV19 and TRBJ1-5; 8 bases are shared with TRBD1. This CDR3 is 15 amino acids long. V dropped 3 bases and J dropped 6; count of bases not matched to a gene: 7. The germline V gene encodes CDR1 LNHDA and CDR2 SQIVND (reference sequence). The CDR3 sequence is CASSIRTGYGQPQHF. In nucleotides, the CDR3 is TGTGCCAGTAGTATTAGGACAGGGTATGGTCAGCCCCAGCATTTT. The full variable domain, in which reference TRBV19 and TRBJ1-5 provide the parts outside the CDR3, is DGGITQSPKYLFRKEGQNVTLSCEQNLNHDAMYWYRQDPGQGLRLIYYSQIVNDFQKGDIAEGYSVSREKKESFPLTVTSAQKNPTAFYLCASSIRTGYGQPQHFGDGTRLSIL.

V is TRBV15 and J is TRBJ2-3; 10 nucleotides agree with TRBD1. Germline values: CDR1 LNHNV, CDR2 YYDKDF (reference sequence). With 5 bases clipped from V and 4 bases from J, the junction kept 9 bases outside the gene matches. The CDR3 extends over 16 amino acids. This CDR3 is CATSGSRDRGPDTQYF. CDR3 nucleotides: TGTGCCACCAGCGGGAGCCGGGACAGGGGACCAGATACGCAGTATTTT.

The rearrangement uses TRBV28 and TRBJ1-5; a weak D match, TRBD1 (6 bases). Trimming took 2 bases from V and 5 from J, leaving 16 bases between them. Germline loops: CDR1 MDHEN, CDR2 SYDVKM. The CDR3 runs to 16 residues. The CDR3 region is CASSLGGRGGYQPQHF. The CDR3, as DNA: TGTGCCAGCAGTTTAGGGGGAAGGGGGGGATATCAGCCCCAGCATTTT.

In this sample, this clone turned up once. The rearrangement links TRBV4-3 to TRBJ2-2; possible D gene TRBD1, 5 bases. Germline CDR1 and CDR2: LGHNA and YSLEER. The V end lost 4 bases, the J end lost 7 bases, and 19 bases lay between the germline ends. The CDR3 is made up of 16 amino acids. CDR3 residues: CASSPKGAGSFGELFF. For the CDR3, the DNA is TGCGCCAGCAGCCCAAAAGGGGCAGGTTCGTTCGGGGAGCTGTTTTTT.

The V call is TRBV10-3, the J call TRBJ1-5, with 8 bases that match TRBD1. Germline CDR1 ENHRY, CDR2 SYGVKD. J lost 5 bases, V lost 6 bases, and 3 bases had no gene match. This CDR3 has 13 residues. The CDR3 nucleotides read TGTGCCATCAGCCAGGACAGGGATCAGCCCCAGCATTTT. This sequence encodes CAISQDRDQPQHF.

The rearrangement links TRBV5-4 to TRBJ2-7; 7 bases are shared with TRBD2. V dropped 4 bases and J dropped 0; count of bases not matched to a gene: 1. The length of the CDR3 is 13 residues. Per the germline V gene, CDR1 is SGHNT and CDR2 is YYREEE (reference sequence). The CDR3 DNA follows: TGTGCCAGCAGCCCGGGGGGCTCCTACGAGCAGTACTTC. As protein: CASSPGGSYEQYF.

The CDR3 spells CASSPMDRPLLEQYF. The CDR3 DNA sequence: TGTGCCAGCAGTCCCATGGACAGGCCTCTGCTCGAGCAGTACTTC. The chain combines TRBV6-5 with TRBJ2-7; 7 nucleotides line up with TRBD1. Losses at the gene ends were 5 bases for V and 6 bases for J; bases not matched to a gene: 13. The germline V gene has CDR1 MNHEY and CDR2 SVGAGI. The CDR3 length is 15 residues.

The chain recombines TRBV7-2 with TRBJ2-2; no reliable D call. Germline-derived CDR1 and CDR2 are SGHTA and FQGNSA. CDR3 size: 13 residues. Trimming removed 3 bases from V and 0 bases from J, with 2 bases in between. The CDR3 DNA follows: TGTGCCAGCAGCTTTTCGAACACCGGGGAGCTGTTTTTT. Protein product: CASSFSNTGELFF.

The rearrangement uses TRBV6-4 and TRBJ2-3; 10 positions match TRBD1. Germline values: CDR1 MRHNA, CDR2 SNTAGT. This CDR3 spans 15 amino acids. V gave up 0 bases and J gave up 4 bases; unmatched junction bases: 1. The chain's CDR3 is CASSDSTGGADTQYF. CDR3 DNA sequence: TGTGCCAGCAGTGACTCGACAGGGGGCGCAGATACGCAGTATTTT.

The chain couples TRBV28 to TRBJ2-7, with 9 bases fitting TRBD2. This CDR3 contains 17 residues. Unmatched junction bases numbered 14, after V lost 4 bases and J lost 4 bases. In germline, CDR1 is MDHEN, CDR2 SYDVKM. This CDR3 is CASSSPLGLAGIYEQYF. The CDR3 DNA sequence: TGTGCCAGCAGTTCCCCATTGGGGCTAGCGGGGATATACGAGCAGTACTTC.

CDR3 sequence (DNA): TGTGCCAGCAGTTTAAATTTAGGAACGTGGACAGATACGCAGTATTTT. This translates into CASSLNLGTWTDTQYF. The chain carries TRBV28 and TRBJ2-3; D gene uncertain. Germline-derived CDR1 and CDR2 are MDHEN and SYDVKM. The CDR3 is 16 residues long. V lost 2 bases to trimming and J lost 3 bases, with 15 bases between them.

On this clone: At one end the junction does not follow the germline gene, possibly because of a read error. This sequence joins TRBV7-7 and TRBJ1-5; 9 bases align to TRBD1. Germline V gene data show CDR1 as SSHAT and CDR2 as FNYEAQ (reference sequence). The CDR3 has 16 residues. The CDR3 loop reads CASSLAGRDRAQPQHF. The CDR3 bases are TGTGCTAGCAGCTTAGCGGGGAGGGACAGGGCGCAGCCCCAGCATTTT.

This chain uses TRBV7-8 with TRBJ2-6; D gene ambiguous. The CDR3 totals 15 residues. Germline lookup yields CDR1 SGHVS and CDR2 FQNEAQ. V shed 6 bases and J shed 2 bases, with 11 bases lying between them. CDR3 region: CASRMKDPGANVLTF. CDR3 DNA sequence: TGTGCCAGCAGGATGAAAGACCCTGGGGCCAACGTCCTGACTTTC.

The rearrangement uses TRBV6-5 and TRBJ2-7, with 10 bases lining up with TRBD1. V lost 6 bases, J lost 5 bases, and 4 bases stayed unmatched. In germline, CDR1 is MNHEY, CDR2 SVGAGI. The CDR3 contains 13 residues. The CDR3 reads CASSRDRGHEQYF. CDR3 DNA: TGTGCCAGCAGCCGGGACAGGGGCCACGAGCAGTACTTC.